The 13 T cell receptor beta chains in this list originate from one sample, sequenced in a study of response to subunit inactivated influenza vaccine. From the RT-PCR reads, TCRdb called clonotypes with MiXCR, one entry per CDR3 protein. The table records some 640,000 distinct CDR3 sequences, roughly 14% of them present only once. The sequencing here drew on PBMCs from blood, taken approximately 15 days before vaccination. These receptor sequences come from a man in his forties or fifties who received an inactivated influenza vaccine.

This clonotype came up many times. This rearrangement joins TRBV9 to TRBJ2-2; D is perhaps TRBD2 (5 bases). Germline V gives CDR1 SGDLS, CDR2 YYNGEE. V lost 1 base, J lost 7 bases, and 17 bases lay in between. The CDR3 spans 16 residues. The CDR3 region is CASSVSNGVSIGELFF. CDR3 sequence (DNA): TGTGCCAGCAGCGTATCTAACGGGGTCTCCATCGGGGAGCTGTTTTTT.

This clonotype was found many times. Here the CDR3 reads CASSGGQMNTEAFF. Here the CDR3 DNA reads TGTGCCAGCAGCGGAGGACAGATGAACACTGAAGCTTTCTTT. This rearrangement joins TRBV12-3 or TRBV12-4 to TRBJ1-1; a weak D match, TRBD1 (6 bases). The CDR3 is 14 amino acids. V lost 6 bases, J lost 0 bases, and 11 bases lay in between.

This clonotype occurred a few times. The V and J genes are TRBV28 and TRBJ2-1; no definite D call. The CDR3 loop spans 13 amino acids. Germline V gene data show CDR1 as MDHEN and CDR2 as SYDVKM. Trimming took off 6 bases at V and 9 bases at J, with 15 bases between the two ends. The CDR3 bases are TGTGCCAGCAGCTCCCCGTTGGTCCCTGAGCAGTTCTTC. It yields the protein CASSSPLVPEQFF. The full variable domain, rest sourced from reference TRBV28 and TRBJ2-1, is DVKVTQSSRYLVKRTGEKVFLECVQDMDHENMFWYRQDPGLGLRLIYFSYDVKMKEKGDIPEGYSVSREKKERFSLILESASTNQTSMYLCASSSPLVPEQFFGPGTRLTVL.

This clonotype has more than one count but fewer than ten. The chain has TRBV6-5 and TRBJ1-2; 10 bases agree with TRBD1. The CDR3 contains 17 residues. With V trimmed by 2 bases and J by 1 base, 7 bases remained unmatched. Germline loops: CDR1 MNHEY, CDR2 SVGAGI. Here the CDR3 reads CASSYNRDRGNNYGYTF. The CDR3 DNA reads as TGTGCCAGCAGTTACAATAGGGACAGGGGAAATAACTATGGCTACACCTTC.

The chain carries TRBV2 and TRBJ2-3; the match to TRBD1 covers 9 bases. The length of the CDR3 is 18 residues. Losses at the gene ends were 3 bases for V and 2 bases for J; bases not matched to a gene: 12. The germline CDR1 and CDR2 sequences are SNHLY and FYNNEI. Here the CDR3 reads CASSERGTGGLPTDTQYF. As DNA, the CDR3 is TGTGCCAGCAGTGAGAGGGGCACAGGGGGCCTTCCCACAGATACGCAGTATTTT.

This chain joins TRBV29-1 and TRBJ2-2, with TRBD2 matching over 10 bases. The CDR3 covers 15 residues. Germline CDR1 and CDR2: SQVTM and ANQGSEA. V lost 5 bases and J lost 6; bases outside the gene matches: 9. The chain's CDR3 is CSVYVAGGGAGELFF. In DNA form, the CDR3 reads TGCAGCGTTTATGTAGCGGGAGGAGGGGCCGGGGAGCTGTTTTTT.

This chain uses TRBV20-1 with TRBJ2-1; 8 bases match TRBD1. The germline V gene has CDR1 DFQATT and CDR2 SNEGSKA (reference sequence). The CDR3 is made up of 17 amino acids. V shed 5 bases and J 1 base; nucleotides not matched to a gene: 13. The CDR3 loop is CSAQGAPPPLSYNEQFF. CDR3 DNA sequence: TGCAGTGCTCAGGGGGCGCCCCCTCCCTTATCCTACAATGAGCAGTTCTTC.

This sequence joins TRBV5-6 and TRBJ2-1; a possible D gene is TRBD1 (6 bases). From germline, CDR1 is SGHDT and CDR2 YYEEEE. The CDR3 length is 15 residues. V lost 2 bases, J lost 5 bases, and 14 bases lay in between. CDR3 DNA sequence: TGTGCCAGCAGCTTATTGGACAGAACGGACAATGAGCAGTTCTTC. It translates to CASSLLDRTDNEQFF.

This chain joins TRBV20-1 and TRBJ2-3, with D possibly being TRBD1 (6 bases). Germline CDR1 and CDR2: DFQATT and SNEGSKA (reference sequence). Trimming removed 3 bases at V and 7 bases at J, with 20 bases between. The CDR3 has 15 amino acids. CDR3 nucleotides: TGCAGTGCTAGCATCCCGGGCCAGGGGTTAAATACGCAGTATTTT. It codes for CSASIPGQGLNTQYF.

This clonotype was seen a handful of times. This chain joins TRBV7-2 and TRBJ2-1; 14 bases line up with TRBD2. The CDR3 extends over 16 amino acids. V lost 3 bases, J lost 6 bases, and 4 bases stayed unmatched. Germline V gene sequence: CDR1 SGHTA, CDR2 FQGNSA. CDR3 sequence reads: CASSFGTSGSFNEQFF. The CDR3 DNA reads TGTGCCAGCAGCTTTGGGACTAGCGGGAGTTTCAATGAGCAGTTCTTC.

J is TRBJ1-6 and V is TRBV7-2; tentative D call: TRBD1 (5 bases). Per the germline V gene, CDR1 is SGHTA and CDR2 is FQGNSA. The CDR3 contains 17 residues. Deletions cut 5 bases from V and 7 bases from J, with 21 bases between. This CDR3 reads CASSPLRSGRLNSPLHF. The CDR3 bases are TGTGCCAGCAGCCCCCTTCGCTCAGGGAGATTAAATTCACCCCTCCACTTT.

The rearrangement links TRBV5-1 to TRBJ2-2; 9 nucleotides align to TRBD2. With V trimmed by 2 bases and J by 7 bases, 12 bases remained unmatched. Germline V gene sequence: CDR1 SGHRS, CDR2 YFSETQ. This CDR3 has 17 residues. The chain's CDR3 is CASSFNSGSPQSGELFF. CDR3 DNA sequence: TGCGCCAGCAGCTTTAATAGCGGGAGCCCTCAAAGCGGGGAGCTGTTTTTT.

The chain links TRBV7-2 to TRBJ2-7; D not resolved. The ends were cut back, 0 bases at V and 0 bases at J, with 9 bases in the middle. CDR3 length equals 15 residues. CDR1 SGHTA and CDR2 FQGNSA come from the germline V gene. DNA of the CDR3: TGTGCCAGCAGCTTAGCTCCCCCGTCCTCCTACGAGCAGTACTTC. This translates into CASSLAPPSSYEQYF.